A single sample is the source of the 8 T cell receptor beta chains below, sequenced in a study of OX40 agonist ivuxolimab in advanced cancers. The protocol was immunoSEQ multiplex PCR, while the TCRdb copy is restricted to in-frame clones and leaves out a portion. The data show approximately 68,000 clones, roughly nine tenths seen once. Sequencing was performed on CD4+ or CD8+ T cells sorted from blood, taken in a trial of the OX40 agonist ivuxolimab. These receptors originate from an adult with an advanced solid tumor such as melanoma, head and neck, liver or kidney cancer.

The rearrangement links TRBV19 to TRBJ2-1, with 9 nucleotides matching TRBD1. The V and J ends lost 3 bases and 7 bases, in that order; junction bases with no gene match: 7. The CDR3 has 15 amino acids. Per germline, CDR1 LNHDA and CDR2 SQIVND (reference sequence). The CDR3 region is CASSMGDRVLNEQFF. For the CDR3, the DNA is TGTGCCAGTAGTATGGGGGACAGGGTGCTTAATGAGCAGTTCTTC.

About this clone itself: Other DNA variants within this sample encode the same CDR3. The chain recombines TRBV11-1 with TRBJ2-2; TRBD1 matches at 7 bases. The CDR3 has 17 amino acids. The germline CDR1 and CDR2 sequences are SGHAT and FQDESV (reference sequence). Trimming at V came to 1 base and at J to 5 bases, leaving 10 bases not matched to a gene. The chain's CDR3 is CASSLGVIQGLTGELFF. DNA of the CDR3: TGTGCCAGCAGCTTAGGAGTGATACAGGGGTTAACCGGGGAGCTGTTTTTT.

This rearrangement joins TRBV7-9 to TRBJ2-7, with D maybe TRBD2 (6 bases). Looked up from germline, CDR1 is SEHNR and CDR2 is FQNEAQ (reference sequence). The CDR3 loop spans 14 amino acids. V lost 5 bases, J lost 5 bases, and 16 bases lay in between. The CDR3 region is CASSPRGGADEQYF. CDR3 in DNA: TGTGCCAGCAGCCCACGAGGCGGGGCTGACGAGCAGTACTTC. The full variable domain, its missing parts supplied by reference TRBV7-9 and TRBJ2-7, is DTGVSQNPRHKITKRGQNVTFRCDPISEHNRLYWYRQTLGQGPEFLTYFQNEAQLEKSRLLSDRFSAERPKGSFSTLEIQRTEQGDSAMYLCASSPRGGADEQYFGPGTRLTVT.

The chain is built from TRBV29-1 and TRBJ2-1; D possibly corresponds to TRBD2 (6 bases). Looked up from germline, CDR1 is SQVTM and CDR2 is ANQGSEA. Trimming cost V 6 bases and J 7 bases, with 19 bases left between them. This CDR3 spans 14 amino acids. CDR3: CSVVQGGVKNEQFF. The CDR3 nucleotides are TGCAGCGTGGTCCAGGGAGGCGTTAAGAATGAGCAGTTCTTC.

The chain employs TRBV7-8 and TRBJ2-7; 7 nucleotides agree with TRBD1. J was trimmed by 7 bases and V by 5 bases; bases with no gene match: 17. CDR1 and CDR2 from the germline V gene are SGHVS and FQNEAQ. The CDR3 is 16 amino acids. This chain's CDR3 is CASSSMTGNGLWEQYF. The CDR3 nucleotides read TGTGCCAGCAGCAGTATGACAGGGAACGGGTTGTGGGAGCAGTACTTC.

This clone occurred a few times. CDR3 bases: TGTGCCAGCAGCTTTTGGATACGGGGAGGGCCGGAGGATCTCGAGCAGTACTTC. This gives the protein CASSFWIRGGPEDLEQYF. The rearrangement joins TRBV7-9 to TRBJ2-7, with 7 bases that match TRBD2. With V trimmed by 3 bases and J by 6 bases, 20 bases remained unmatched. The V gene's germline CDR1 is SEHNR and CDR2 FQNEAQ (reference sequence). This CDR3 has 18 residues.

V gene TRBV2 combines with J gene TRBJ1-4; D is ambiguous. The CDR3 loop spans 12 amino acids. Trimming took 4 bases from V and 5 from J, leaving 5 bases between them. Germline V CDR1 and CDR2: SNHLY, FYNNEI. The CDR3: CASSGGNEKLFF. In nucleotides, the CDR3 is TGTGCCAGCAGTGGCGGCAATGAAAAACTGTTTTTT.

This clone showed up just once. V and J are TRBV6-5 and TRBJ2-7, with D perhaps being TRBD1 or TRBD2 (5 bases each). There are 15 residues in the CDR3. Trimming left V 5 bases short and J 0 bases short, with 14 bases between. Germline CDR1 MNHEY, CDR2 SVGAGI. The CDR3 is CASSPGTVSSYEQYF. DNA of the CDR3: TGTGCCAGCAGTCCAGGGACGGTAAGCTCCTACGAGCAGTACTTC.